One sample yielded the 24 T cell receptor beta chains listed below, sequenced in a study of shared clonotypes between healthy human individuals. The data were produced by immunoSEQ multiplex PCR, yet TCRdb's version contains in-frame clones alone and is incomplete. The sample shows about 800,000 clones, 96% of them seen only once. Naive CD8 cells comprised CD45RO-negative, CCR7-positively selected cells, excluding terminally differentiated effector memory CD45RA+ cells. The sample taken for sequencing was naive CD8+ T cells sorted from blood. These receptor sequences come from a man aged 30-40 years in good health.

This chain connects TRBV27 to TRBJ2-6; D perhaps matches TRBD1 (6 bases). The CDR3 contains 17 residues. V was shortened by 6 bases and J by 3 bases, with 18 bases between the two germline ends. CDR1 MNHEY and CDR2 SMNVEV come from the germline V gene (reference sequence). The CDR3 DNA sequence: TGTGCCAGCAGCCCCCGGGACACCTCGTTTGGGGCCAACGTCCTGACTTTC. This codes for CASSPRDTSFGANVLTF.

This clone is a singleton in its sample. This chain uses TRBV9 with TRBJ1-3; D may be TRBD1 (5 bases). Trimming cost V 4 bases and J 3 bases, with 14 bases left between them. From germline, CDR1 is SGDLS and CDR2 YYNGEE. This CDR3 region has 15 residues. The CDR3 here is CASSTSGTDGNTIYF. The CDR3 bases are TGTGCCAGCAGCACCTCCGGGACCGATGGAAACACCATATATTTT. The full variable domain, with the rest looked up from reference TRBV9 and TRBJ1-3, is DSGVTQTPKHLITATGQRVTLRCSPRSGDLSVYWYQQSLDQGLQFLIQYYNGEERAKGNILERFSAQQFPDLHSELNLSSLELGDSALYFCASSTSGTDGNTIYFGEGSWLTVV.

The genes are TRBV2 and TRBJ2-7; no clear D gene. Germline CDR1 reads SNHLY; CDR2 reads FYNNEI. V was pared by 3 bases and J by 7 bases, with 4 bases between. The CDR3 runs to 10 residues. CDR3 protein: CASSDREQYF. The DNA of the CDR3 is TGTGCCAGCAGTGACAGGGAGCAGTACTTC. Looking up the rest from reference TRBV2 and TRBJ2-7 gives the full variable domain: EPEVTQTPSHQVTQMGQEVILRCVPISNHLYFYWYRQILGQKVEFLVSFYNNEISEKSEIFDDQFSVERPDGSNFTLKIRSTKLEDSAMYFCASSDREQYFGPGTRLTVT.

The V call is TRBV11-2, the J call TRBJ2-3; D is tentatively TRBD1 or TRBD2 (6 bases each). Germline assignment: CDR1 SGHAT and CDR2 FQNNGV. This CDR3 spans 17 amino acids. Trimming left V 5 bases short and J 0 bases short, with 18 bases between. The CDR3 loop reads CASSLGGPGDSTDTQYF. Here the CDR3 DNA reads TGTGCCAGCAGCCTTGGGGGGCCGGGGGATAGCACAGATACGCAGTATTTT.

This chain connects TRBV18 to TRBJ2-7; 8 bases are a match to TRBD1. CDR3 length equals 14 residues. Germline loops: CDR1 KGHSH, CDR2 LQKENI. The trim removed 3 bases at V and 5 bases at J, leaving 6 bases unmatched. The CDR3 region has the DNA TGTGCCAGCTCACCTGAGGGACAGGTCCACGAGCAGTACTTC. This gives the protein CASSPEGQVHEQYF. Variable domain in full (rest from reference TRBV18 and TRBJ2-7): NAGVMQNPRHLVRRRGQEARLRCSPMKGHSHVYWYRQLPEEGLKFMVYLQKENIIDESGMPKERFSAEFPKEGPSILRIQQVVRGDSAAYFCASSPEGQVHEQYFGPGTRLTVT.

As DNA, the CDR3 is TGTGCCAGCAGCTTAGTAGGCCTAGCTAACAATGAGCAGTTCTTC. Translation: CASSLVGLANNEQFF. The chain is built from TRBV7-6 and TRBJ2-1, with a weak D call TRBD2 (5 bases). Germline values: CDR1 SGHVS, CDR2 FNYEAQ. This CDR3 contains 15 residues. V lost 1 base to trimming and J lost 5 bases, with 12 bases between them.

This clone was seen just once. This sample includes further DNA sequences coding for the same CDR3. The genes are TRBV4-3 and TRBJ2-5; 7 bases map to TRBD1. This CDR3 has 15 residues. Germline assignment: CDR1 LGHNA and CDR2 YSLEER. V lost 0 bases and J lost 4; bases outside the gene matches: 5. The CDR3 loop reads CASSQEDRAGETQYF. Written as DNA, the CDR3 is TGCGCCAGCAGCCAAGAAGACAGGGCAGGAGAGACCCAGTACTTC.

The J gene is TRBJ2-4, the V gene TRBV7-8; 8 bases line up with TRBD1. Per germline, CDR1 SGHVS and CDR2 FQNEAQ. The CDR3 has 17 residues. Trimming took 5 bases from V and 6 from J; bases not matched to a gene: 15. CDR3 bases: TGTGCCAGCAGCCCCACTATCGTCGGGGACAGGAGAAACATTCAGTACTTC. This sequence encodes CASSPTIVGDRRNIQYF.

CDR3 coding DNA: TGTGCCAGCAGCTTAGAGGGCGGGAGCTCCTACGAGCAGTACTTC. Protein sequence: CASSLEGGSSYEQYF. The gene calls are TRBV7-6 and TRBJ2-7; TRBD2 agrees at 7 bases. J lost 0 bases, V lost 1 base, and 3 bases had no gene match. The germline gives CDR1 SGHVS, CDR2 FNYEAQ. The CDR3 spans 15 residues. The full variable domain, rest sourced from reference TRBV7-6 and TRBJ2-7, is GAGVSQSPRYKVTKRGQDVALRCDPISGHVSLYWYRQALGQGPEFLTYFNYEAQQDKSGLPNDRFSAERPEGSISTLTIQRTEQRDSAMYRCASSLEGGSSYEQYFGPGTRLTVT.

This chain joins TRBV29-1 and TRBJ1-2; 8 bases align to TRBD1. Germline V gene sequence: CDR1 SQVTM, CDR2 ANQGSEA. Unmatched junction bases numbered 5, after V lost 0 bases and J lost 8 bases. This CDR3 is 13 amino acids long. CDR3 protein: CSVEDQGAGGYTF. CDR3 nucleotide sequence: TGCAGCGTTGAAGACCAGGGGGCCGGCGGCTACACCTTC.

The CDR3, as DNA: TGCGCCAGCAGCTTGGCTCAATTGGGTCAGGGCATTAACTATGGCTACACCTTC. Translated, it gives CASSLAQLGQGINYGYTF. The chain recombines TRBV5-1 with TRBJ1-2; TRBD1 might be the D (5 bases). Germline V gives CDR1 SGHRS, CDR2 YFSETQ. V was clipped by 0 bases and J by 1 base, with 19 bases between them. The length of the CDR3 is 18 residues.

The gene calls are TRBV6-6 and TRBJ2-3; a possible D gene is TRBD1 (5 bases). Trimming removed 8 bases from V and 1 base from J, with 10 bases in between. Looked up from germline, CDR1 is MNHNY and CDR2 is SVGAGI (reference sequence). The CDR3 sequence is 13 residues long. This chain's CDR3 is CASLTGRTDTQYF. The CDR3 DNA sequence: TGTGCCAGCCTTACAGGCCGCACAGATACGCAGTATTTT.

In regard to this clone: Other nucleotide sequences in the sample specify the same CDR3. V and J are TRBV19 and TRBJ2-7, with a possible D match to TRBD1 (5 bases). CDR3 length equals 11 residues. The germline V gene encodes CDR1 LNHDA and CDR2 SQIVND (reference sequence). V was pared by 5 bases and J by 3 bases, with 5 bases between. The CDR3 DNA reads TGTGCCAGTAGTCAGGGCTACGAGCAGTACTTC. It yields the protein CASSQGYEQYF.

This CDR3 reads CASSLWTGGLQPQETQYF. CDR3 coding DNA: TGTGCCAGCAGCCTCTGGACAGGAGGACTGCAACCTCAAGAGACCCAGTACTTC. This chain connects TRBV7-6 to TRBJ2-5, with 7 bases identical to TRBD1. CDR1 and CDR2 from the germline V gene are SGHVS and FNYEAQ. With V trimmed by 5 bases and J by 2 bases, 17 bases remained unmatched. The CDR3 extends over 18 amino acids. The variable domain in full, completed from reference TRBV7-6 and TRBJ2-5, reads GAGVSQSPRYKVTKRGQDVALRCDPISGHVSLYWYRQALGQGPEFLTYFNYEAQQDKSGLPNDRFSAERPEGSISTLTIQRTEQRDSAMYRCASSLWTGGLQPQETQYFGPGTRLLVL.

The J gene is TRBJ2-7, the V gene TRBV6-1; D ambiguous. Between the trimmed V and J ends, which lost 2 bases and 1 base, there was a span of 9 bases. The CDR3 length is 14 residues. Germline V gives CDR1 MNHNS, CDR2 SASEGT. The CDR3 nucleotides read TGTGCCAGCAGTGAACTCTTATGGTCCTACGAGCAGTACTTC. Its translation is CASSELLWSYEQYF.

The CDR3 coding sequence is TGTGCCAGCCTTCCCTTTGACAGGGGTGAGACTGAAGCTTTCTTT. This gives the protein CASLPFDRGETEAFF. The chain joins TRBV14 to TRBJ1-1, with 8 bases aligning to TRBD1. V shed 8 bases and J 5 bases; nucleotides not matched to a gene: 13. CDR1 is SGHDN and CDR2 is FVKESK in the germline V gene. This CDR3 region has 15 residues.

The V call is TRBV7-9, the J call TRBJ2-7; D is unclear. Trimming cost V 2 bases and J 4 bases, with 15 bases left between them. Germline CDR1 reads SEHNR; CDR2 reads FQNEAQ (reference sequence). The CDR3 consists of 15 residues. CDR3 DNA: TGTGCCAGCAGCTTAACCAAGGCAGACATTTACGAGCAGTACTTC. Translation: CASSLTKADIYEQYF.

The chain uses TRBV4-3 and TRBJ1-2; D not certain. V lost 4 bases, J lost 3 bases, and 18 bases lay in between. Germline CDR1 and CDR2: LGHNA and YSLEER. The CDR3 has 16 residues. The CDR3 protein is CASSPTWGREDYGYTF. The CDR3 nucleotides read TGCGCCAGCAGCCCCACGTGGGGTAGAGAGGACTATGGCTACACCTTC.

The rearrangement links TRBV29-1 to TRBJ2-5; possibly TRBD1 for D (6 bases). Trimming removed 5 bases from V and 3 bases from J, with 13 bases in between. CDR1 is SQVTM, CDR2 ANQGSEA, per germline. The CDR3 runs to 13 residues. The CDR3 DNA reads as TGCAGCGTTTGGACAGACGAAGAAGAGACCCAGTACTTC. Its translation is CSVWTDEEETQYF.

The chain couples TRBV6-6 to TRBJ1-1; a possible D gene is TRBD1 (6 bases). The germline CDR1 and CDR2 sequences are MNHNY and SVGAGI (reference sequence). This CDR3 has 15 amino acids. V was clipped by 8 bases and J by 1 base, with 17 bases between them. This chain's CDR3 is CASGDRGAPNTEAFF. CDR3 nucleotides: TGTGCCAGCGGGGACCGGGGGGCCCCGAACACTGAAGCTTTCTTT.

The rearrangement joins TRBV5-5 to TRBJ1-3; D remains unclear. Trimming cost V 1 base and J 2 bases, with 10 bases left between them. From germline, CDR1 is SGHKS and CDR2 YYEKEE (reference sequence). The CDR3 loop spans 15 amino acids. In nucleotides, the CDR3 is TGTGCCAGCAGCTTGTACACGGCTGCTGGAAACACCATATATTTT. Encoded protein: CASSLYTAAGNTIYF.

The V gene is TRBV4-3, the J gene TRBJ2-7; D perhaps matches TRBD2 (6 bases). Germline CDR1 reads LGHNA; CDR2 reads YSLEER. The length of the CDR3 is 15 residues. The V end lost 0 bases, the J end lost 3 bases, and 12 bases lay between the germline ends. The CDR3 nucleotides are TGCGCCAGCAGCCAAGATGAGGCGGGACGCTACGAGCAGTACTTC. Translating gives CASSQDEAGRYEQYF.

The J gene is TRBJ1-2, the V gene TRBV13; 10 nucleotides agree with TRBD1. Losses at the gene ends were 2 bases for V and 6 bases for J; bases not matched to a gene: 6. The CDR3 is 15 amino acids. Germline lookup yields CDR1 PRHDT and CDR2 FYEKMQ (reference sequence). CDR3 coding DNA: TGTGCCAGCAGCTTACGGGGACAGGGGACGGATGGCTACACCTTC. Translating it yields CASSLRGQGTDGYTF.

The V gene is TRBV13, the J gene TRBJ1-1; perhaps TRBD1 as D (6 bases). Looked up from germline, CDR1 is PRHDT and CDR2 is FYEKMQ (reference sequence). The germline V and J ends were trimmed by 5 bases and 8 bases, with 30 bases remaining between them. The CDR3 is 18 residues long. The CDR3 spells CASSPTLGQWGSLWEAFF. For the CDR3, the DNA is TGTGCCAGCAGCCCAACACTGGGACAATGGGGGAGCCTGTGGGAAGCTTTCTTT.